A selection of T cell receptor beta chains follows, all from one sample in a study of blood T cell repertoires in COVID-19. TCRdb's table, derived via immunoSEQ multiplex PCR, lists solely in-frame clones and lacks some. The sample carries around 180,000 clones, approximately 84% recorded once. The sequencing input was PBMCs or T cells enriched from blood (not recorded which). The receptors here all came from a man aged 50 to 59 who had recovered from COVID-19. Both conserved end residues are part of each CDR3. D genes are given only for firm matches. Clone size appears in some rows only: once, few, many, or a class for an expanded clone.

size: .
J: TRBJ1-3
D: .
V: TRBV5-1
CDR3: CASSLDTGSGNTIYF
DNA: TGCGCCAGCAGCTTGGATACAGGGTCTGGAAACACCATATATTTT

size: few
J: TRBJ1-2
D: .
V: TRBV3-1/TRBV3-2
CDR3: CASSRGANYGYTF
DNA: TGTGCCAGCAGCCGCGGAGCTAACTATGGCTACACCTTC

size: .
J: TRBJ2-7
D: TRBD2
V: TRBV18
CDR3: CASSPQQLAGGFYEQYF
DNA: TGTGCCAGCTCACCACAGCAACTAGCGGGGGGGTTCTACGAGCAGTACTTC

size: .
J: TRBJ2-2
D: .
V: TRBV11-2
CDR3: CASSLLRTGELFF
DNA: TGTGCCAGCAGCTTATTGAGGACCGGGGAGCTGTTTTTT

size: once
J: TRBJ1-2
D: .
V: TRBV19
CDR3: CASSINSYGYTF
DNA: TGTGCCAGTAGTATAAACAGCTATGGCTACACCTTC

size: .
J: TRBJ2-2
D: TRBD2
V: TRBV7-2
CDR3: CASSLDLAGAANTGELFF
DNA: TGTGCCAGCAGCTTAGATCTAGCGGGGGCCGCGAACACCGGGGAGCTGTTTTTT

size: .
J: TRBJ1-2
D: TRBD1
V: TRBV30
CDR3: CAWATGGYGYTF
DNA: TGTGCCTGGGCGACAGGGGGCTATGGCTACACCTTC

size: .
J: TRBJ1-2
D: .
V: TRBV6-2/TRBV6-3
CDR3: CASSPRGGNYGYTF
DNA: TGTGCCAGCAGTCCCCGAGGGGGTAACTATGGCTACACCTTC

size: .
J: TRBJ1-1
D: TRBD1
V: TRBV7-2
CDR3: CASSPGTGVSEAFF
DNA: TGTGCCAGCAGCCCTGGGACAGGGGTCTCTGAAGCTTTCTTT

size: .
J: TRBJ2-7
D: .
V: TRBV6-5
CDR3: CASSRTGPYEQYF
DNA: TGTGCCAGCAGTCGTACAGGGCCCTACGAGCAGTACTTC

size: .
J: TRBJ1-1
D: .
V: TRBV11-3
CDR3: CASSQVANTEAFF
DNA: TGTGCCAGCAGCCAGGTCGCGAACACTGAAGCTTTCTTT

size: .
J: TRBJ2-3
D: TRBD2
V: TRBV27
CDR3: CASSLQAGATRTDTQYF
DNA: TGTGCCAGCAGTTTACAAGCGGGGGCCACTCGCACAGATACGCAGTATTTT

size: .
J: TRBJ2-7
D: TRBD2
V: TRBV19
CDR3: CASSPGGGPYEQYF
DNA: TGTGCCAGTAGCCCGGGGGGGGGTCCCTACGAGCAGTACTTC

size: .
J: TRBJ2-1
D: TRBD1
V: TRBV13
CDR3: CASSSRDRGLGQFF
DNA: TGTGCCAGCAGCTCCCGGGACAGGGGGTTAGGGCAGTTCTTC

size: once
J: TRBJ2-5
D: .
V: TRBV1
CDR3: CTSSQAHSDQETQYF
DNA: TGCACCAGCAGCCAAGCTCACAGTGACCAAGAGACCCAGTACTTC

size: .
J: TRBJ2-7
D: .
V: TRBV28
CDR3: CASTTGGSGGRYEQYF
DNA: TGTGCCAGCACAACCGGCGGGTCAGGGGGGAGGTACGAGCAGTACTTC

size: .
J: TRBJ2-3
D: TRBD2
V: TRBV4-2
CDR3: CASSQESLAGGADTQYF
DNA: TGTGCCAGCAGCCAAGAGTCACTAGCGGGGGGCGCAGATACGCAGTATTTT

size: .
J: TRBJ1-3
D: TRBD1
V: TRBV15
CDR3: CATSGGQAKLLGNTIYF
DNA: TGTGCCACCAGCGGGGGACAGGCCAAACTCCTTGGAAACACCATATATTTT

size: .
J: TRBJ1-1
D: TRBD1
V: TRBV25-1
CDR3: CASSFDREGSDTEAFF
DNA: TGTGCCAGCAGCTTTGACAGGGAAGGGTCGGACACTGAAGCTTTCTTT

size: .
J: TRBJ1-2
D: TRBD1
V: TRBV18
CDR3: CASSPPSTGVYGYTF
DNA: TGTGCCAGCTCACCCCCCTCGACAGGGGTCTATGGCTACACCTTC

size: once
J: TRBJ2-5
D: TRBD2
V: TRBV7-2
CDR3: CASSSQTSGGGFQETQYF
DNA: TGTGCCAGCAGCTCACAGACTAGCGGGGGGGGCTTCCAAGAGACCCAGTACTTC

size: .
J: TRBJ1-5
D: TRBD1
V: TRBV18
CDR3: CASSLDRGLNQPQHF
DNA: TGTGCCAGCTCGCTGGACAGGGGGCTCAATCAGCCCCAGCATTTT

size: .
J: TRBJ2-2
D: .
V: TRBV5-1
CDR3: CASSLDSTGELFF
DNA: TGCGCCAGCAGCTTGGATAGCACCGGGGAGCTGTTTTTT

size: .
J: TRBJ1-2
D: .
V: TRBV18
CDR3: CASSQSTGPDGYTF
DNA: TGTGCCAGCTCTCAATCGACAGGCCCAGATGGCTACACCTTC

size: .
J: TRBJ2-2
D: TRBD1
V: TRBV5-1
CDR3: CASSLDRDRADTGELFF
DNA: TGCGCCAGCAGCTTGGACCGGGACAGGGCCGACACCGGGGAGCTGTTTTTT

size: .
J: TRBJ1-1
D: TRBD1
V: TRBV5-1
CDR3: CASSDGTGGWNTEAFF
DNA: TGCGCCAGCAGCGACGGGACAGGGGGTTGGAACACTGAAGCTTTCTTT

size: once
J: TRBJ1-5
D: .
V: TRBV6-5
CDR3: CASSFGGGQPQHF
DNA: TGTGCCAGCAGTTTTGGGGGCGGTCAGCCCCAGCATTTT

size: .
J: TRBJ1-2
D: .
V: TRBV14
CDR3: CASSQDLLYGYTF
DNA: TGTGCCAGCAGCCAAGATCTCCTCTATGGCTACACCTTC

size: .
J: TRBJ1-4
D: .
V: TRBV6-5
CDR3: CASTIVQGSEKLFF
DNA: TGTGCCAGCACCATCGTTCAGGGTAGTGAAAAACTGTTTTTT

size: .
J: TRBJ2-3
D: TRBD2
V: TRBV5-1
CDR3: CASSPAPTSGGRDTQYF
DNA: TGCGCCAGCAGCCCGGCTCCTACTAGCGGGGGAAGGGATACGCAGTATTTT

size: .
J: TRBJ1-3
D: .
V: TRBV19
CDR3: CASSIFGHVSGNTIYF
DNA: TGTGCCAGTAGTATATTTGGGCACGTCTCTGGAAACACCATATATTTT

size: few
J: TRBJ1-2
D: .
V: TRBV5-1
CDR3: CASRLDVAGGYTF
DNA: TGCGCCAGCAGATTGGACGTGGCGGGAGGCTACACCTTC

size: once
J: TRBJ1-4
D: TRBD1
V: TRBV27
CDR3: CASSLAPQGQANEKLFF
DNA: TGTGCCAGCAGTTTAGCCCCTCAGGGACAGGCTAATGAAAAACTGTTTTTT

size: .
J: TRBJ1-2
D: .
V: TRBV11-2
CDR3: CASSPPMGLAGYTF
DNA: TGTGCCAGCAGCCCGCCGATGGGGCTTGCTGGCTACACCTTC

size: .
J: TRBJ2-7
D: TRBD2
V: TRBV9
CDR3: CASSSGGLSYEQYF
DNA: TGTGCCAGCAGCAGCGGGGGGTTATCCTACGAGCAGTACTTC

size: few
J: TRBJ1-6
D: TRBD1
V: TRBV18
CDR3: CASSKAQRGRGSPLHF
DNA: TGTGCCAGCTCTAAAGCCCAAAGGGGGCGAGGTTCACCCCTCCACTTT